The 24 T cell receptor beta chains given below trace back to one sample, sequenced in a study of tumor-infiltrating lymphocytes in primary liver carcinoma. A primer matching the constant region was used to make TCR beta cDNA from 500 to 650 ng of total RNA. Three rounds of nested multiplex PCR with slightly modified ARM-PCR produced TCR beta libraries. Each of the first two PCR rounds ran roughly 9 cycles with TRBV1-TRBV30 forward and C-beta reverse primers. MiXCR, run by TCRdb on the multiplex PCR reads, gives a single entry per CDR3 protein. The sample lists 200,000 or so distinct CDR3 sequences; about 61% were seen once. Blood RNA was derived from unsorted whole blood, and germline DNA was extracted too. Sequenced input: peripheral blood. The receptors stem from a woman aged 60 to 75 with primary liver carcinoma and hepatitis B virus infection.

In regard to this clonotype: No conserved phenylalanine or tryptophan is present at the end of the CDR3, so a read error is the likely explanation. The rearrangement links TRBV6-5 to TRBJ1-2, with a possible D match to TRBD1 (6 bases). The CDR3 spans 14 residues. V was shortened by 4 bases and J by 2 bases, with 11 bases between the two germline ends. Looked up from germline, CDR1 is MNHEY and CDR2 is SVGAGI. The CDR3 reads CASSFLQGNYGYTL. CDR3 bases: TGTGCCAGCAGTTTTTTACAGGGAAACTATGGCTACACCTTA.

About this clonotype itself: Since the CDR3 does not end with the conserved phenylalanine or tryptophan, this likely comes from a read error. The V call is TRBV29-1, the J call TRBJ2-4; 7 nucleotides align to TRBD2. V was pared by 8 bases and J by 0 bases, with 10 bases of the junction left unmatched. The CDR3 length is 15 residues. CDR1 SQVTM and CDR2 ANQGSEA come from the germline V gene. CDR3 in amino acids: CSPGGGPLAKNIQYL. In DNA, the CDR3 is TGCAGCCCTGGGGGGGGTCCTCTAGCCAAAAACATTCAGTACTTG.

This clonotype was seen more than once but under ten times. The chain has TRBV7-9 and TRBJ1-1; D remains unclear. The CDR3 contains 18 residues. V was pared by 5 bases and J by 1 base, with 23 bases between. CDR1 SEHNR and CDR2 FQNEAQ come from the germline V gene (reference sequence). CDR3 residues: CASSRARRRETSNTEAFF. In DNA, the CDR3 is TGTGCCAGCAGCCGCGCGCGGCGAAGGGAAACGTCGAACACTGAAGCTTTCTTT.

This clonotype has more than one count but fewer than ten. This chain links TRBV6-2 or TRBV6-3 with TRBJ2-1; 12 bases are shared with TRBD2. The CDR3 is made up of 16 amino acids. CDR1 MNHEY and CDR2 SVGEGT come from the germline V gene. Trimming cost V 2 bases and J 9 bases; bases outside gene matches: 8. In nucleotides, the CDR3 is TGTGCCAGCAGTTACCACCGACTAGCGGGGGTGGGTGAGCAGTTCTTC. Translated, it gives CASSYHRLAGVGEQFF.

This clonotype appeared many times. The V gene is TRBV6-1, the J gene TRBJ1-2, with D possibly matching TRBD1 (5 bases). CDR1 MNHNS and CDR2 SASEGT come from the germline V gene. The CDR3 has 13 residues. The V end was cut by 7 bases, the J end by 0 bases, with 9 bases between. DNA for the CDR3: TGTGCCAGCAAAGGGACGGCTAACTATGGCTACACCTTC. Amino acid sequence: CASKGTANYGYTF.

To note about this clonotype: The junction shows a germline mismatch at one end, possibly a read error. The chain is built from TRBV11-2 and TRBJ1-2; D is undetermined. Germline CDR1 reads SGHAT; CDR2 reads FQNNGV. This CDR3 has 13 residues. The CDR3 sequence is CTSSPRHLSDYTF. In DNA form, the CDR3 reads TGTACCAGCAGCCCCCGACATCTGAGTGACTACACCTTC.

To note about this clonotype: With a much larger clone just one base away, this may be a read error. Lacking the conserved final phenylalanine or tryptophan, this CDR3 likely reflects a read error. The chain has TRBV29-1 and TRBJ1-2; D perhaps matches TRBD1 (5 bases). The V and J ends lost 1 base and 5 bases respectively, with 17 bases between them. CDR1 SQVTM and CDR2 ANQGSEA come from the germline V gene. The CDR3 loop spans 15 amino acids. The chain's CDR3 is CSVEGGQGGRYGYTL. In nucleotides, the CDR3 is TGCAGCGTTGAAGGTGGTCAGGGTGGACGGTATGGCTACACCTTG.

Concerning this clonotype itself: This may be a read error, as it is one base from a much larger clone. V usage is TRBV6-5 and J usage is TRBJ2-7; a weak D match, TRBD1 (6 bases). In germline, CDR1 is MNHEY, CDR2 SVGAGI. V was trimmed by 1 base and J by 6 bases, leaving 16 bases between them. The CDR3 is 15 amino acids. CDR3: CASSYFGRGPGEQYF. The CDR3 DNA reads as TGTGCCAGCAGTTACTTCGGCAGGGGTCCTGGCGAGCAGTACTTC.

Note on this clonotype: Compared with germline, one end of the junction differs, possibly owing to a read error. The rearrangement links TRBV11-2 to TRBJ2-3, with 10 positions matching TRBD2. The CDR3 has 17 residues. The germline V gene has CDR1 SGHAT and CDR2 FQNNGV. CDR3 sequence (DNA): TGTACCAGCAGCCCGAGGGGTCTAGCGGGAGTTGCAGATACGCAGTATTTT. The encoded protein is CTSSPRGLAGVADTQYF.

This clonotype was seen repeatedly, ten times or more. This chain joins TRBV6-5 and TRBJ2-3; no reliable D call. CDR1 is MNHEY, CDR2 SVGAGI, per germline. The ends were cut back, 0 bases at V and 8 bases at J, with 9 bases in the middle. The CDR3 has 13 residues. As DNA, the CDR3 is TGTGCCAGCAGTTACTCGATAGTTTCTACGCAGTATTTT. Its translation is CASSYSIVSTQYF.

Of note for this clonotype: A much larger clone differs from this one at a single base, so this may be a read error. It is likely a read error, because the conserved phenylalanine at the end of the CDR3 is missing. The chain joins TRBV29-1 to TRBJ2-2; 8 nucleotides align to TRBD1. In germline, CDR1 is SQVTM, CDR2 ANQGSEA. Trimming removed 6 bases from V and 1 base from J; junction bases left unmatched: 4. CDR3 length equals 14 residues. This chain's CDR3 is CSVRQGMNTGELFI. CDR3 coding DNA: TGCAGCGTCCGACAGGGGATGAACACCGGGGAGCTGTTTATT.

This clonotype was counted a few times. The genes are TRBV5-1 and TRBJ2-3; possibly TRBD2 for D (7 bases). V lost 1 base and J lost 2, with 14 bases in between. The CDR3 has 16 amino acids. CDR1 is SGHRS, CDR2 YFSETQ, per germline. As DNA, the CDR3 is TGCGCCAGCAGCTTGAATGGCGGGGGCTACACAGATACGCAGTATTTT. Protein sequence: CASSLNGGGYTDTQYF.

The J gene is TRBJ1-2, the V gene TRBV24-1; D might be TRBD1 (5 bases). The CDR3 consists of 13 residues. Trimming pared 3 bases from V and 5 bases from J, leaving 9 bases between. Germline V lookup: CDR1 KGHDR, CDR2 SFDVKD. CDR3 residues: CATSDRTLYGYTF. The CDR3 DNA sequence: TGTGCCACCAGTGATCGGACACTTTATGGCTACACCTTC.

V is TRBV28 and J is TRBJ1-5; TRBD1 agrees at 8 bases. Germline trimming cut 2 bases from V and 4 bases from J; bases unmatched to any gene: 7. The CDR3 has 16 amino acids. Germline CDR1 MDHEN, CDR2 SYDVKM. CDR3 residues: CASSLTGQGLNQPQHF. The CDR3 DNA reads TGTGCCAGCAGTTTAACAGGACAGGGCCTGAATCAGCCCCAGCATTTT.

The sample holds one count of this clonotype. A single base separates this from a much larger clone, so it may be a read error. The CDR3 loop is CASSQGTGRTHVQYF. As DNA, the CDR3 is TGTGCCAGCAGCCAAGGGACAGGGAGAACTCACGTGCAGTACTTC. The genes are TRBV12-3 or TRBV12-4 and TRBJ2-7; 9 bases are shared with TRBD1. This CDR3 comprises 15 residues. Trimming at V came to 6 bases and at J to 9 bases, leaving 15 bases not matched to a gene.

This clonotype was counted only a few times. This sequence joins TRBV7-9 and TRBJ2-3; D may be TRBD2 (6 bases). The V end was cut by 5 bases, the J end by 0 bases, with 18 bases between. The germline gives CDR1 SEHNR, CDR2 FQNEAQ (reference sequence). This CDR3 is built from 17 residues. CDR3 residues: CASSPLDGGTSTDTQYF. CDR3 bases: TGTGCCAGCAGCCCTCTCGACGGTGGGACTAGCACAGATACGCAGTATTTT.

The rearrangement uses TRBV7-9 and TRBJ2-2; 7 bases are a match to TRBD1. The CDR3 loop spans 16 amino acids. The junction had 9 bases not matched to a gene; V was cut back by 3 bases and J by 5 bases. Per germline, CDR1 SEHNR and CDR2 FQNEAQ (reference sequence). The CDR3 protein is CASSFHRDRETGELFF. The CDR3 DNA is TGTGCCAGCAGCTTCCACCGGGACAGAGAAACCGGGGAGCTGTTTTTT. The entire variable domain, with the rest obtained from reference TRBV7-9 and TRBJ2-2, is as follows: DTGVSQNPRHKITKRGQNVTFRCDPISEHNRLYWYRQTLGQGPEFLTYFQNEAQLEKSRLLSDRFSAERPKGSFSTLEIQRTEQGDSAMYLCASSFHRDRETGELFFGEGSRLTVL.

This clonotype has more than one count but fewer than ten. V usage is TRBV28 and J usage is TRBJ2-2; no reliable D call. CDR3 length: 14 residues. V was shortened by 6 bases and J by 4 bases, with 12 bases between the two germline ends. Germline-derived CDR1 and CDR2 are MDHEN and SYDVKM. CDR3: CASSLIQFTGELFF. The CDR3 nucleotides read TGTGCCAGCAGCCTAATTCAGTTCACCGGGGAGCTGTTTTTT.

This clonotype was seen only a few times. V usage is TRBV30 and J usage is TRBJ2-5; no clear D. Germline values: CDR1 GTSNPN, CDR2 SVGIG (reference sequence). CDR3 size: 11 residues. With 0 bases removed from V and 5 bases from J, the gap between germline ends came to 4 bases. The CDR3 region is CAWSVEETQYF. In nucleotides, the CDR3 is TGTGCCTGGAGTGTAGAGGAGACCCAGTACTTC.

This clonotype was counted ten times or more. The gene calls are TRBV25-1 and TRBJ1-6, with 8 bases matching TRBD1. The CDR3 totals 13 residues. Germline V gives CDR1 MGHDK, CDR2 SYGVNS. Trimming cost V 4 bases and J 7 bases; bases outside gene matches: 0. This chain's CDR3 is CASSGTGNSPLHF. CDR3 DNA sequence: TGTGCCAGCAGTGGGACAGGGAATTCACCCCTCCACTTT.

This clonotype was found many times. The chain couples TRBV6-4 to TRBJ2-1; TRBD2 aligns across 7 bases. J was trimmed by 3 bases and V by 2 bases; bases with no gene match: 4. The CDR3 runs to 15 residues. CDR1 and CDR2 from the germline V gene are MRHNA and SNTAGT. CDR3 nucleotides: TGTGCCAGCAGTGACACCAGCGGGAACTACAATGAGCAGTTCTTC. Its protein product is CASSDTSGNYNEQFF.

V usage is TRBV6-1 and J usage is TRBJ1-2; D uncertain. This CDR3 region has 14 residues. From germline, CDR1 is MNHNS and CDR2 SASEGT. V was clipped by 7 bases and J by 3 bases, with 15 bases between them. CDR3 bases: TGTGCCAGCAAAGGAAGCCCTTCGTACTATGGCTACACCTTC. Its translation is CASKGSPSYYGYTF.

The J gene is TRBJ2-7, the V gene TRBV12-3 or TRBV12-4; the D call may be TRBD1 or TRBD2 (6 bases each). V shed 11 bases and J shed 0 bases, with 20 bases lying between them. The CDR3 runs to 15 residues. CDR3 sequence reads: CAGNPRGGNSYEQYF. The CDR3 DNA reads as TGTGCCGGCAACCCCAGGGGCGGGAACTCCTACGAGCAGTACTTC.

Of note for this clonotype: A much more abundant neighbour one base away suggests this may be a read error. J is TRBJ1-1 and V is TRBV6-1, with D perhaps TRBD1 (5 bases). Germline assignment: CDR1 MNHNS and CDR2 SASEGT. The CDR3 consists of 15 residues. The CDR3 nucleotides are TGTGCCACCCAACCGCCGGGACGGGCGAACACTGGAGCTTTCTTT. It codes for CATQPPGRANTGAFF.